This T cell receptor beta chain derives from a study of T-cell memory formation after mild COVID-19. Turning to the study itself: For the most part, TCR clusters were specific to one donor. Study results and limitations: Chiefly within CM and EM were the contracting CD4+ clones; CD8+ ones were within EMRA. A second wave expanding day 15 to 37 was CD4+-biased; contracting clones were balanced. Pre-infection memory held some responding clones, suggesting pre-existing cross-reactive T cells responded.

In regard to this clonotype: Its target is not known.

The germline V and J ends were trimmed by 4 bases and 4 bases, with 10 bases remaining between them. Germline V CDR1 and CDR2: SEHNR, FQNEAQ (reference sequence). CDR3 length equals 13 residues. MiXCR, run by TCRdb on the 5' RACE reads, gives a single entry per CDR3 protein. The profile covers hundreds of thousands of distinct CDR3 sequences, with more than 15% appearing a single time and 9.5% to 15% taken by the ten largest. This sequence originates from an adult woman who had mild COVID-19 (a few samples of this study predate the infection). Cell type and time point are not known. Source material: PBMCs or a T cell subset sorted from them (not recorded which). The chain combines TRBV7-9 with TRBJ2-5, with D unclear. CDR3 nucleotides: TGTGCCAGCAGCTCTGGCCACTCAGAGACCCAGTACTTC. Residues: CASSSGHSETQYF.